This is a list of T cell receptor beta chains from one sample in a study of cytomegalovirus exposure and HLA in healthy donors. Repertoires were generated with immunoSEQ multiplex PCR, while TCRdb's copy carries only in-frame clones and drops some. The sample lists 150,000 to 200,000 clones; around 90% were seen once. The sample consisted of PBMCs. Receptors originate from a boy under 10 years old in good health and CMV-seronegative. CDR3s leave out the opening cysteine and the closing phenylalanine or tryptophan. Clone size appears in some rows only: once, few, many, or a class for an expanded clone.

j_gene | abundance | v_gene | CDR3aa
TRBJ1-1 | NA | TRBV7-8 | ASSSPNRVETEAF
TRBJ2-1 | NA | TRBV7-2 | ASSSNRARNEQF
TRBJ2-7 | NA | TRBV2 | ATQRRYPSEQY
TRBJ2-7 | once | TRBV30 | AWSGDSSYEQY
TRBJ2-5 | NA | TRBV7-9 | ASSSDGQETQY
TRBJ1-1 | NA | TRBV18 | ASSPREGVGAF
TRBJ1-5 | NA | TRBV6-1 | ASSPWTGSDQPQH
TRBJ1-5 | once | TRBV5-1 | ASSLGQGGQPQH
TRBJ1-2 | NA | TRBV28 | ASSGNYGYT
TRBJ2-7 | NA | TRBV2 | ASSDPGGPHEQY
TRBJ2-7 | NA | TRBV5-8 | ASSLQTGTGYEQY
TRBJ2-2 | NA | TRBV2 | ASSRRSNTGELF
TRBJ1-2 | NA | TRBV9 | ASSPQSGQSNYGYT
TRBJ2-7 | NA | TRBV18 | ASSPLGGQPGRTSLASYEQY
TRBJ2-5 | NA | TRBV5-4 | ASSLTRRIETQY
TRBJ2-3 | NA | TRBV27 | ASSLGGQGVDTQY
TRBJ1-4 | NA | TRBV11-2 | ASSSFPGFEKLF
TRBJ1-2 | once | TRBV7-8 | ASSASRSRTPDNYGYT
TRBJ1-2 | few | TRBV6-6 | ASSQGVGGYT